The rows below give T cell receptor beta chains drawn from one sample of a study of shared clonotypes between healthy human individuals. Profiled with immunoSEQ multiplex PCR; TCRdb holds only in-frame clones, not every one. This sample yields 2 million or so clones, of which around 96% are seen a single time; around 1.1% belongs to the top ten. The sample comprised naive CD8+ T cells sorted from blood. The receptors here all came from a man younger than 35 in good health. The CDR3 runs from the conserved cysteine through the conserved F or W. A D gene is named only where the DNA matches it firmly. Clone size is stated in some rows and not others, as once, few, many or a class when expanded.

CDR3aa	CDR3nt	d_gene	j_gene	len	v_gene	abundance
CASTQGSGSSGNTIYF	TGTGCCAGCACACAGGGCTCAGGGAGCTCTGGAAACACCATATATTTT	NA	TRBJ1-3	16	TRBV7-9	NA
CASSFWDRPHEQYF	TGTGCCAGCAGTTTTTGGGACAGGCCCCACGAGCAGTACTTC	TRBD1	TRBJ2-7	14	TRBV28	NA
CASSLAREGGYTF	TGTGCCAGCAGCTTGGCACGGGAGGGAGGCTACACCTTC	NA	TRBJ1-2	13	TRBV5-6	NA
CASRATGWGKLFF	TGTGCCAGCAGAGCGACAGGGTGGGGAAAACTGTTTTTT	TRBD1	TRBJ1-4	13	TRBV27	NA
CASSKDYHEQYF	TGTGCCAGCAGCAAGGACTACCACGAGCAGTACTTC	NA	TRBJ2-7	12	TRBV11-2	NA
CASSDPKTGGGEQYF	TGTGCCAGCAGCGACCCCAAGACAGGGGGCGGCGAGCAGTACTTC	TRBD1	TRBJ2-7	15	TRBV16	once
CASSKDSGTGNQPQHF	TGTGCCAGCAGTAAGGACAGTGGGACAGGCAATCAGCCCCAGCATTTT	TRBD1	TRBJ1-5	16	TRBV6-6	once
CASSFETGGAGEQYF	TGTGCCAGCAGCTTTGAGACAGGGGGCGCGGGGGAGCAGTACTTC	TRBD1	TRBJ2-7	15	TRBV7-8	NA
CASSEGWVGRTEAFF	TGTGCCAGCAGTGAGGGTTGGGTAGGGCGCACTGAAGCTTTCTTT	NA	TRBJ1-1	15	TRBV6-1	NA
CSVGQGETQYF	TGCAGCGTTGGGCAGGGAGAGACCCAGTACTTC	NA	TRBJ2-5	11	TRBV29-1	NA
CASSADSNEKLFF	TGTGCCAGCAGCGCAGACAGTAATGAAAAACTGTTTTTT	NA	TRBJ1-4	13	TRBV9	NA
CASSQAWDFGYEQYF	TGTGCCAGCAGTCAAGCCTGGGACTTTGGCTACGAGCAGTACTTC	NA	TRBJ2-7	15	TRBV27	NA
CASSQDLSRRGGPYNEQFF	TGTGCCAGCAGCCAAGATCTGAGTAGGCGGGGGGGCCCCTACAATGAGCAGTTCTTC	TRBD2	TRBJ2-1	19	TRBV14	once
CASSFGRPADQPQHF	TGTGCCAGCAGTTTCGGCAGACCAGCCGATCAGCCCCAGCATTTT	NA	TRBJ1-5	15	TRBV27	NA
CASSPSTGGGTEAFF	TGTGCCAGTAGTCCATCGACAGGGGGAGGGACTGAAGCTTTCTTT	TRBD1	TRBJ1-1	15	TRBV19	NA
CASSPGTGNSYEQYF	TGTGCCAGCAGCCCCGGGACAGGGAACTCCTACGAGCAGTACTTC	TRBD1	TRBJ2-7	15	TRBV9	NA
CASRMDTDTQYF	TGTGCCAGCAGGATGGACACAGATACGCAGTATTTT	NA	TRBJ2-3	12	TRBV28	NA
CAWSLGDNSPLHF	TGTGCCTGGAGTTTGGGAGATAATTCACCCCTCCACTTT	NA	TRBJ1-6	13	TRBV30	NA
CASSSRGGLYEQYF	TGTGCCAGCAGTTCCCGGGGGGGCTTGTACGAGCAGTACTTC	TRBD2	TRBJ2-7	14	TRBV28	NA
CASSLSASYSNQPQHF	TGTGCCAGCAGTTTATCTGCCAGCTATAGCAATCAGCCCCAGCATTTT	NA	TRBJ1-5	16	TRBV27	NA
CASSQEGPGGTQYF	TGCGCCAGCAGCCAAGAGGGACCGGGGGGTACGCAGTATTTT	TRBD2	TRBJ2-3	14	TRBV4-1	NA
CASSGSTSGGLASTDTQYF	TGTGCCAGCAGTGGATCAACTAGCGGGGGTCTTGCGAGCACAGATACGCAGTATTTT	TRBD2	TRBJ2-3	19	TRBV2	NA
CASSESRDSTDTQYF	TGTGCCAGCAGTGAGTCGAGGGATAGCACAGATACGCAGTATTTT	NA	TRBJ2-3	15	TRBV2	NA
CASSQESTSGKLEQYF	TGCGCCAGCAGCCAAGAGTCGACTAGCGGGAAGCTCGAGCAGTACTTC	TRBD2	TRBJ2-7	16	TRBV4-1	few
CASSRFSSYEQYF	TGTGCCAGCAGCCGATTTAGCTCCTACGAGCAGTACTTC	NA	TRBJ2-7	13	TRBV7-9	NA
CASWDGSYEQYF	TGTGCCAGCTGGGACGGATCCTACGAGCAGTACTTC	NA	TRBJ2-7	12	TRBV6-6	NA
CAIAWGATDGELFF	TGTGCCATCGCGTGGGGGGCCACGGACGGGGAGCTGTTTTTT	NA	TRBJ2-2	14	TRBV10-3	NA
CASSPDWGREQYF	TGTGCCAGCTCACCAGATTGGGGTAGAGAGCAGTACTTC	NA	TRBJ2-7	13	TRBV18	NA
CSVEDLGNIQYF	TGCAGCGTTGAAGATCTTGGAAACATTCAGTACTTC	NA	TRBJ2-4	12	TRBV29-1	NA
CASSYSGAENSPLHF	TGTGCCAGCAGTTACTCAGGGGCAGAGAATTCACCCCTCCACTTT	NA	TRBJ1-6	15	TRBV6-5	once
CASSAPPSSGGPGDTQYF	TGTGCCAGCAGCGCACCCCCCTCTAGCGGGGGGCCCGGTGATACGCAGTATTTT	TRBD2	TRBJ2-3	18	TRBV4-2	NA
CATGAGTLYEQYF	TGTGCCACCGGGGCCGGGACCTTATACGAGCAGTACTTC	NA	TRBJ2-7	13	TRBV6-6	NA
CSVDTNYGYTF	TGCAGCGTTGACACCAACTATGGCTACACCTTC	NA	TRBJ1-2	11	TRBV29-1	NA
CASTTGVKTGELFF	TGTGCCAGCACGACAGGGGTAAAAACCGGGGAGCTGTTTTTT	TRBD1	TRBJ2-2	14	TRBV2	NA
CASSIRGPEDEAFF	TGTGCCAGTAGTATTAGGGGGCCTGAGGATGAAGCTTTCTTT	TRBD1	TRBJ1-1	14	TRBV19	NA
CASSPSGGSTDTQYF	TGTGCCAGCAGCCCCAGCGGGGGCAGCACAGATACGCAGTATTTT	TRBD2	TRBJ2-3	15	TRBV7-2	NA
CSVLGKGYNEQFF	TGCAGCGTTTTGGGAAAGGGATACAATGAGCAGTTCTTC	NA	TRBJ2-1	13	TRBV29-1	NA
CASGSPGQAQETQYF	TGTGCTAGTGGTTCGCCCGGACAGGCACAAGAGACCCAGTACTTC	TRBD1	TRBJ2-5	15	TRBV12-5	NA
CASSTGTSGEGEETQYF	TGTGCCAGCAGCACCGGGACTAGCGGGGAAGGGGAAGAGACCCAGTACTTC	TRBD2	TRBJ2-5	17	TRBV28	NA
CASSFDVTGVNSPLHF	TGTGCCAGCAGTTTCGACGTCACAGGGGTGAATTCACCCCTCCACTTT	TRBD1	TRBJ1-6	16	TRBV6-6	NA
CASSRVAEDTEAFF	TGTGCCAGCAGCCGGGTGGCGGAGGACACTGAAGCTTTCTTT	NA	TRBJ1-1	14	TRBV2	NA
CASSIVAGVPYNEQFF	TGTGCCAGTAGTATAGTGGCGGGGGTACCCTACAATGAGCAGTTCTTC	TRBD2	TRBJ2-1	16	TRBV19	NA
CASSLAGNSYEQYF	TGTGCCAGCAGCTTGGCCGGTAATAGCTACGAGCAGTACTTC	NA	TRBJ2-7	14	TRBV5-6	few
CASSYWAAGAPETQYF	TGTGCCAGCAGTTACTGGGCAGCGGGGGCTCCAGAGACCCAGTACTTC	TRBD2	TRBJ2-5	16	TRBV6-6	NA